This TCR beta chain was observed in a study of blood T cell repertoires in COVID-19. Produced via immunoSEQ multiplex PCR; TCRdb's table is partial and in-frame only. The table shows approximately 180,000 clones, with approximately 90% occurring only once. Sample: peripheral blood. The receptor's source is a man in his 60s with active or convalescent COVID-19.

The CDR3 coding sequence is TGCGCCAGCAGCTCTGGACTAGCGGGGGGCTCTGAGCAGTTCTTC. Translated, it gives CASSSGLAGGSEQFF. The J gene is TRBJ2-1, the V gene TRBV5-1, with 14 positions matching TRBD2. CDR1 and CDR2 from the germline V gene are SGHRS and YFSETQ. This CDR3 has 15 residues. The V segment lost 3 bases and the J segment 9 bases; nucleotides outside the gene matches: 5.